This TCR beta chain stems from a study of beta chain features in type 1 diabetes. The whole isolated RNA underwent reverse transcription, so sequencing captured expressed TCRB transcripts. The protocol was immunoSEQ multiplex PCR, while the TCRdb copy is restricted to in-frame clones and leaves out a portion. The data show hundreds of thousands of clones, about an eighth seen once. General observations from the study: Insertions at VDJ junctions were less frequent in type 1 diabetes patients. These patients also deleted more nucleotides at the same junctions. A moderate, significant TCRB CDR3 shortening appeared in type 1 diabetes across four CD4+ subsets. Naive, central memory and regulatory TCRB repertoires appeared more similar among patients than healthy donors.

CDR1 KGHSH and CDR2 LQKENI come from the germline V gene. Trimming removed 3 bases from V and 0 bases from J, with 15 bases in between. This CDR3 region has 16 residues. Donors underwent one heparinised blood draw, about 120 mL on average. Sorting of CD4+ naive, central memory, regulatory and stem cell-like memory cells was performed via CD45RO/CCR7/CD25/CD127/CD95/CD27. As to this clone: The antigen is not known.

The sample was naive CD4+ T cells from blood. The chain has TRBV18 and TRBJ2-7; weak D call: TRBD1 (7 bases). This clonotype originated in a man aged 18 to 30 with type 1 diabetes. The CDR3 DNA follows: TGTGCCAGCTCACCTTTGCGGGACAGCGTCTCCTACGAGCAGTACTTC. Protein sequence: CASSPLRDSVSYEQYF.